The 18 T cell receptor beta chains given below trace back to one sample, sequenced in a study of cytomegalovirus exposure and HLA in healthy donors. PCR amplification relied on 60 Vbeta primers (plus 13 Jbeta primers). Only in-frame clones appear in the TCRdb table, and some are missing; sequencing was by immunoSEQ multiplex PCR. The repertoire includes fewer than 200,000 clones, 87% of them detected once, and under 0.95% sits in the top ten. Sequencing used PBMCs. Source of these receptors: a woman aged 30 to 39 in good health and CMV-seronegative.

The chain combines TRBV27 with TRBJ2-1; D may be TRBD1 (5 bases). The V end was cut by 5 bases, the J end by 2 bases, with 16 bases between. Germline loops: CDR1 MNHEY, CDR2 SMNVEV (reference sequence). CDR3 size: 16 residues. In DNA form, the CDR3 reads TGTGCCAGCAGTCCCCATCGGGCAGGGCCCTACAATGAGCAGTTCTTC. Amino acids: CASSPHRAGPYNEQFF.

This clone was recorded only once. The sample holds other DNA sequences that translate to the same CDR3. The chain couples TRBV9 to TRBJ2-7; D gene ambiguous. V lost 4 bases and J lost 4, with 9 bases in between. The CDR3 has 12 amino acids. The germline V gene has CDR1 SGDLS and CDR2 YYNGEE. CDR3: CASSSSGYEQYF. CDR3 DNA: TGTGCCAGCAGCTCCTCCGGTTACGAGCAGTACTTC.

A few counts support this clone. CDR3 residues: CASSIALRQPQHF. CDR3 nucleotides: TGTGCCAGCAGCATCGCCCTACGTCAGCCCCAGCATTTT. The V gene is TRBV7-2, the J gene TRBJ1-5; D gene uncertain. The CDR3 spans 13 residues. V was shortened by 5 bases and J by 6 bases, with 11 bases between the two germline ends. Germline CDR1 reads SGHTA; CDR2 reads FQGNSA.

The chain is built from TRBV11-3 and TRBJ2-3; TRBD1 matches at 8 bases. The V gene end was trimmed by 5 bases and the J gene end by 5 bases; junction bases not matched to a gene: 3. Germline V CDR1 and CDR2: SGHNT, YENEEA. The CDR3 is made up of 13 amino acids. The CDR3 region has the DNA TGTGCCAGCAGCCCGACAGGGGTAGATACGCAGTATTTT. Amino acids: CASSPTGVDTQYF.

The gene calls are TRBV7-9 and TRBJ1-1; 7 bases line up with TRBD1. Germline CDR1 and CDR2: SEHNR and FQNEAQ (reference sequence). J lost 2 bases, V lost 5 bases, and 11 bases had no gene match. This CDR3 is 16 amino acids long. CDR3: CASSPPARGLNTEAFF. DNA for the CDR3: TGTGCCAGCAGCCCCCCCGCGAGGGGGCTTAACACTGAAGCTTTCTTT.

The V and J genes are TRBV9 and TRBJ1-4; 9 bases agree with TRBD1. CDR1 is SGDLS, CDR2 YYNGEE, per germline. V dropped 3 bases and J dropped 6; count of bases not matched to a gene: 6. The CDR3 has 15 amino acids. The DNA of the CDR3 is TGTGCCAGCAGCGCTCACAGGGGGCGTTATGAAAAACTGTTTTTT. Translated, it gives CASSAHRGRYEKLFF.

The J gene is TRBJ1-6, the V gene TRBV19; D possibly corresponds to TRBD1 (5 bases). From germline, CDR1 is LNHDA and CDR2 SQIVND (reference sequence). CDR3 length: 17 amino acids. V lost 0 bases to trimming and J lost 10 bases, with 19 bases between them. As DNA, the CDR3 is TGTGCCAGTAGTATAGATTTCGGGGGTCTATGTTGGTCACCCCTCCACTTT. Protein: CASSIDFGGLCWSPLHF.

This chain uses TRBV27 with TRBJ1-5; no definite D call. Germline CDR1 is MNHEY and CDR2 is SMNVEV (reference sequence). This CDR3 is built from 13 residues. V shed 8 bases and J shed 3 bases, with 11 bases lying between them. The CDR3 nucleotides read TGTGCCAGCGCGGACGGACTCAATCAGCCCCAGCATTTT. As protein: CASADGLNQPQHF.

This clone occurred a few times. J is TRBJ1-1 and V is TRBV25-1; a weak D match, TRBD1 (5 bases). Looked up from germline, CDR1 is MGHDK and CDR2 is SYGVNS. The V end was cut by 1 base, the J end by 0 bases, with 9 bases between. The CDR3 is made up of 15 amino acids. CDR3 coding DNA: TGTGCCAGCAGTGAATCGAAGGGGATGAACACTGAAGCTTTCTTT. Its translation: CASSESKGMNTEAFF.

The CDR3, as DNA: TGTGCCAGCAGTGAAGCCCGGAGTATTGGCGAGCAGTACTTC. Amino acid sequence: CASSEARSIGEQYF. The rearrangement links TRBV6-1 to TRBJ2-7; D call uncertain. Trimming pared 0 bases from V and 6 bases from J, leaving 12 bases between. This CDR3 has 14 residues. Germline V gene sequence: CDR1 MNHNS, CDR2 SASEGT.

The chain combines TRBV7-9 with TRBJ1-1, with D tentatively TRBD1 (5 bases). From germline, CDR1 is SEHNR and CDR2 FQNEAQ (reference sequence). V lost 1 base and J 4 bases, leaving 10 bases between the germline ends. This CDR3 has 14 amino acids. DNA of the CDR3: TGTGCCAGCAGCTTAGTCGCGGGGCGCACTGAAGCTTTCTTT. It yields the protein CASSLVAGRTEAFF.

The chain combines TRBV7-8 with TRBJ2-7; weak D call: TRBD2 (6 bases). The germline CDR1 and CDR2 sequences are SGHVS and FQNEAQ. The length of the CDR3 is 14 residues. With 3 bases removed from V and 3 bases from J, the gap between germline ends came to 12 bases. The DNA of the CDR3 is TGTGCCAGCAGCTTCCGGGACTTGGGCTACGAGCAGTACTTC. Encoded protein: CASSFRDLGYEQYF.

V is TRBV19 and J is TRBJ1-4, with D unclear. The CDR3 has 16 residues. The V gene lost 6 bases and the J gene lost 0 bases, with 14 bases spanning the gap. The germline V gene has CDR1 LNHDA and CDR2 SQIVND (reference sequence). DNA for the CDR3: TGTGCCAGTAGGGTTCGGGGTAAAGCAACTAATGAAAAACTGTTTTTT. Its protein is CASRVRGKATNEKLFF.

The chain joins TRBV30 to TRBJ2-7, with D possibly TRBD1 on 6 matching bases. This CDR3 has 16 amino acids. Trimming pared 3 bases from V and 2 bases from J, leaving 20 bases between. The V gene's germline CDR1 is GTSNPN and CDR2 SVGIG (reference sequence). CDR3 amino acids: CAWRAEAGTLAYEQYF. In DNA form, the CDR3 reads TGTGCCTGGAGAGCCGAAGCCGGGACACTGGCCTACGAGCAGTACTTC. The full variable domain, in which reference TRBV30 and TRBJ2-7 provide the parts outside the CDR3, is SQTIHQWPATLVQPVGSPLSLECTVEGTSNPNLYWYRQAAGRGLQLLFYSVGIGQISSEVPQNLSASRPQDRQFILSSKKLLLSDSGFYLCAWRAEAGTLAYEQYFGPGTRLTVT.

J is TRBJ1-2 and V is TRBV4-1, with D perhaps matching TRBD1 (5 bases). V was cut by 5 bases and J by 0 bases, with 13 bases left in between. The CDR3 has 15 amino acids. Germline V CDR1 and CDR2: MGHRA, YSYEKL. The CDR3 DNA reads TGCGCCAGCAGCAAAGGCGGGGCAACTAACTATGGCTACACCTTC. Protein: CASSKGGATNYGYTF.

This chain uses TRBV5-1 with TRBJ1-4; D gene unclear. This CDR3 contains 15 residues. The V gene's germline CDR1 is SGHRS and CDR2 YFSETQ. V was shortened by 0 bases and J by 6 bases, with 12 bases between the two germline ends. The CDR3 here is CASSLARGLDEKLFF. The CDR3 DNA follows: TGCGCCAGCAGCTTGGCAAGAGGGCTTGATGAAAAACTGTTTTTT.

This sequence joins TRBV15 and TRBJ2-6, with 7 bases lining up with TRBD2. The CDR3 has 16 amino acids. Trimming took 2 bases from V and 3 from J; bases not matched to a gene: 4. Germline CDR1 reads LNHNV; CDR2 reads YYDKDF (reference sequence). DNA for the CDR3: TGTGCCACCAGCAGACAACGGGGGGTTGGGGCCAACGTCCTGACTTTC. It translates to CATSRQRGVGANVLTF.

This clone was picked up a small number of times. This chain links TRBV10-1 with TRBJ2-7; 10 nucleotides agree with TRBD1. Germline V lookup: CDR1 WNHNN, CDR2 SYGVQD (reference sequence). This CDR3 contains 16 residues. Trimming at V came to 6 bases and at J to 0 bases, leaving 8 bases not matched to a gene. The CDR3 DNA reads as TGCGCCAGCAGCTACTCCCGGGACAGGGGCTCCTACGAGCAGTACTTC. Its translation: CASSYSRDRGSYEQYF.